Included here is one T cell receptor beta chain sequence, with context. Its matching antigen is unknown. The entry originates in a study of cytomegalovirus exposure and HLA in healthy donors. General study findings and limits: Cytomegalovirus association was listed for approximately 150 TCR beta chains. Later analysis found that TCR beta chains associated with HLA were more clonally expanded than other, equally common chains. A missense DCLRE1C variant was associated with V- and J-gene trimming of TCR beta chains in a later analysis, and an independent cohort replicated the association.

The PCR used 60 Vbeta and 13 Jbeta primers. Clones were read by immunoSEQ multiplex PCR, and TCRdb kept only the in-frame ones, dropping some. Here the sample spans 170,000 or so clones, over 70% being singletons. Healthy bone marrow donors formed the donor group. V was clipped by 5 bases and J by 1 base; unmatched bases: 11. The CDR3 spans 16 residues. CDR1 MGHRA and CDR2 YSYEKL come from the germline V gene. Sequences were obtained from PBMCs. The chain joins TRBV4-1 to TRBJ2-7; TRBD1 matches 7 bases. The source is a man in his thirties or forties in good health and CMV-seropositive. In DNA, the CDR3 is TGCGCCAGCAGCAACCCGGGCAGGGACAGATCCTACGAGCAGTACTTC. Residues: CASSNPGRDRSYEQYF.